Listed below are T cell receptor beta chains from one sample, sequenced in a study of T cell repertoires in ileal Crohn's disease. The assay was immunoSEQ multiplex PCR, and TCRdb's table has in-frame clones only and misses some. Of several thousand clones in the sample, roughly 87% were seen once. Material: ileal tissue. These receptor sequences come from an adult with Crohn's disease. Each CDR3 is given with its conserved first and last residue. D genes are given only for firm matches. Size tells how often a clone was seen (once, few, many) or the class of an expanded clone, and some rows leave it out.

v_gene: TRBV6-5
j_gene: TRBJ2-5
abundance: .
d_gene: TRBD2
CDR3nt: TGTGCCAGCAGGGGGGGGAGAGAGACCCAGTACTTC
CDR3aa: CASRGGRETQYF

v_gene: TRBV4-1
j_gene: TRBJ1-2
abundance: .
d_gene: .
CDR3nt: TGCGCCAGCAGCCAAGAAGACTACTATGGCTACACCTTC
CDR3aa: CASSQEDYYGYTF

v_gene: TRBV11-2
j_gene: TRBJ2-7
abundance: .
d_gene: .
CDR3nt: TGTGCCAGCAGCTTAGAAGCTCAGCTCGAGCAGTACTTC
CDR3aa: CASSLEAQLEQYF

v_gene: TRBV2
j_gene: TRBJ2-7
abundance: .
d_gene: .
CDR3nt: TGTGCCAGCAGTGATCGAGGGTACGAGCAGTACTTC
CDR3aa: CASSDRGYEQYF

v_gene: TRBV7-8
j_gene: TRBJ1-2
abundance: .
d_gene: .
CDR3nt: TGTGCCAGCAGCTCAAAACAGGGCGGAGGCTACACCTTC
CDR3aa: CASSSKQGGGYTF

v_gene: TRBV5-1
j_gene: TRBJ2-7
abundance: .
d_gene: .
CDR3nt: TGCGCCAGCAGCTTGGAGGGCCCCCCCTACGAGCAGTACTTC
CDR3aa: CASSLEGPPYEQYF

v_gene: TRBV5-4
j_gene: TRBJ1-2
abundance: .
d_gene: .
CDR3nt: TGTGCCAGCAGCTTGTTTGGGACTCCCAGTCGCGGCTACACCTTC
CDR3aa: CASSLFGTPSRGYTF

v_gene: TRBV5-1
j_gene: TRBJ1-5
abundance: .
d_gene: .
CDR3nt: TGCGCCAGCAGCTTTACAGGGACTCAGCCCCAGCATTTT
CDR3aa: CASSFTGTQPQHF

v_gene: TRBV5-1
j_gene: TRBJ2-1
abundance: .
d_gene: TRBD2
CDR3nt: TGCGCCAGCAGCTTGGATCCTAGCGGGGGGCTGCCGCAGTTCTTC
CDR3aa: CASSLDPSGGLPQFF

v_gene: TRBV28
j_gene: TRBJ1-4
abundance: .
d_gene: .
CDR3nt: TGTGCCAGCAGTTTAATTCGGGTAAAGCGGGCAACTAATGAAAAACTGTTTTTT
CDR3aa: CASSLIRVKRATNEKLFF

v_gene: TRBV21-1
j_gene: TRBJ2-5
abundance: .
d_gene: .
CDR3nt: TGTGCCAGCAGCAAAGCCCCAGAGACCCAGTACTTC
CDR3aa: CASSKAPETQYF

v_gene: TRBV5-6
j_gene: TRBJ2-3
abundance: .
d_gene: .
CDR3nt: TGTGCCAGCAGCCTAAGGCTAGCGTGGGGCACAGATACGCAGTATTTT
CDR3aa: CASSLRLAWGTDTQYF

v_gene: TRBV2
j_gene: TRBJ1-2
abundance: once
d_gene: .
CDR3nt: TGTGCCAGCAGCGGGGCAGTACTAAATGGCTACACCTTC
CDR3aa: CASSGAVLNGYTF

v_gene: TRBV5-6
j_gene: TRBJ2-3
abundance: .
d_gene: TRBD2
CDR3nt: TGTGCCAGCAGCTCGACTACTAGCGGGAGGCCAGATACGCAGTATTTT
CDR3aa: CASSSTTSGRPDTQYF

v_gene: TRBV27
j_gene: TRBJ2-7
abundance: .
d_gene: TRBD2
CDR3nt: TGTGCCAGCAGTAAGTCTAGCGGGACCTACGAGCAGTACTTC
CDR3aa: CASSKSSGTYEQYF

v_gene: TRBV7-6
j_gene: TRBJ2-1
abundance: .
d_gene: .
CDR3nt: TGTGCCAGCAGCCCCCGTAGTAGGGCAGCGGGCGATGAGCAGTTCTTC
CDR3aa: CASSPRSRAAGDEQFF

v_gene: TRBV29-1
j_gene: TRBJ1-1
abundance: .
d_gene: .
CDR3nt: TGCAGCGTCGGGGGCACTGAAGCTTTCTTT
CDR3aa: CSVGGTEAFF

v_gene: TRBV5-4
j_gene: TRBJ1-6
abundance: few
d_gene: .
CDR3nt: TGTGCCAGCAGCTTGTGGGGAGCGACTCATCGTACCCTCCACTTT
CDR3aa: CASSLWGATHRTLHF

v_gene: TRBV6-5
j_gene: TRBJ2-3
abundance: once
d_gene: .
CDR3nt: TGTGCCAGCAGTAACCGAGCGAGAAGCACAGATACGCAGTATTTT
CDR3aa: CASSNRARSTDTQYF

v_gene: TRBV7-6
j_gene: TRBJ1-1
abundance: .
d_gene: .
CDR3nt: TGTGCCAGCAGCTTAGGAGGGAATGGGAACACTGAAGCTTTCTTT
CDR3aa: CASSLGGNGNTEAFF

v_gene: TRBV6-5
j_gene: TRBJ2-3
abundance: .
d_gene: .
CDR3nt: TGTGCCAGCAGTTACTCGATCCGTCAGAATACGCAGTATTTT
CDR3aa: CASSYSIRQNTQYF

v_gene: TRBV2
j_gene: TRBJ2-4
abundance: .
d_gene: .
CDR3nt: TGTGCCAGCAGTCTTCCGGGGGCCAAAAACATTCAGTACTTC
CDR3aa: CASSLPGAKNIQYF

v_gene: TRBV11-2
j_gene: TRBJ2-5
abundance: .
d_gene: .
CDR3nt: TGTGCCAGCAGCCCTGCGTCGTTGCGGGAGACCCAGTACTTC
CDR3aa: CASSPASLRETQYF

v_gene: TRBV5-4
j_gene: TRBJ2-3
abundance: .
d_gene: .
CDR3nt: TGTGCCAGCAGCTTAGTGACTAGCACAGATACGCAGTATTTT
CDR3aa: CASSLVTSTDTQYF

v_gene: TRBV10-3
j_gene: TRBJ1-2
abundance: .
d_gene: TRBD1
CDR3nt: TGTGCCATCAGTGATGGAACAGGGGGCCTTGGCTACACCTTC
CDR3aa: CAISDGTGGLGYTF

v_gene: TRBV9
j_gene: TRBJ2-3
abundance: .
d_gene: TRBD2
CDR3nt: TGTGCCAGCAGCGTAGCTAGCGGGAGGAAAGATACGCAGTATTTT
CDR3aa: CASSVASGRKDTQYF

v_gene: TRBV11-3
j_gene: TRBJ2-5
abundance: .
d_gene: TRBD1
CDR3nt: TGTGCCAGCAGCTTACAGGGACAGGGAGGCGAGACCCAGTACTTC
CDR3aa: CASSLQGQGGETQYF

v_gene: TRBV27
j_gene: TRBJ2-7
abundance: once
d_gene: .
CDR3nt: TGTGCCAGCAGTTTTAGAGTGGCGGGGACCTCCTACGAGCAGTACTTC
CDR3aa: CASSFRVAGTSYEQYF

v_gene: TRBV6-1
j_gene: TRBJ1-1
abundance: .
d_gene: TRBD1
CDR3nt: TGTGCCAGCAGGGAGACAGGGGGAAGGGCTGAAGCTTTCTTT
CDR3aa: CASRETGGRAEAFF

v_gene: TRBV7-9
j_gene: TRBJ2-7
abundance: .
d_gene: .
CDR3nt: TGTGCCAGCAGCTTTCAGGGCTACGAGCAGTACTTC
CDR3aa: CASSFQGYEQYF

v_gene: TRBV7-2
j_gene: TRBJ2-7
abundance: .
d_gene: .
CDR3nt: TGTGCCAGCAGCTTAGCTGGCAGGGGACCCTACGAGCAGTACTTC
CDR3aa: CASSLAGRGPYEQYF

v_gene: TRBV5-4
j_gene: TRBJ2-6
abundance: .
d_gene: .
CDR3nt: TGTGCCAGCAGCTCGACAGGTCCTGGGGCCAACGTCCTGACTTTC
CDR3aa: CASSSTGPGANVLTF

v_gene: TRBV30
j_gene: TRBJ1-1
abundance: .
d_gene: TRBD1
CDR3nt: TGTGCCTGGACCCAGGGGGACCTGGTTTTGAAAGCTTTCTTT
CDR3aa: CAWTQGDLVLKAFF

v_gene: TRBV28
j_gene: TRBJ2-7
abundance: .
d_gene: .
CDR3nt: TGTGCCAGCAGTTCGGGTCTCTACGAGCAGTACTTC
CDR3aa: CASSSGLYEQYF

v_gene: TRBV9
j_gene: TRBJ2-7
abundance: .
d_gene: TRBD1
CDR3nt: TGTGCCAGCAGCGTAGCCCCGGGACAGTTCCGCGAGCAGTACTTC
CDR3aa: CASSVAPGQFREQYF

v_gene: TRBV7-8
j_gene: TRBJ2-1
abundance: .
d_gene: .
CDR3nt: TGTGCCAGCAGCCCCAAGGGGCAGGGTCCGTACAATGAGCAGTTCTTC
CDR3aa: CASSPKGQGPYNEQFF

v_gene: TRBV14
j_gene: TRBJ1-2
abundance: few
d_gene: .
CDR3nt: TGTGCCAGCAGCCAGACAGGCTATGGCTACACCTTC
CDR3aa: CASSQTGYGYTF

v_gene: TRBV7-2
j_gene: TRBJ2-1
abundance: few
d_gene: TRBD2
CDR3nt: TGTGCCAGCAGCTTAGACGGCGGGAGCTCCTACAATGAGCAGTTCTTC
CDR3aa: CASSLDGGSSYNEQFF

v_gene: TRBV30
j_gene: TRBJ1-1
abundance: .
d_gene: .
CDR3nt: TGTGCCTGGAGTGTACCAGGCTTTCTGAATGAAGCTTTCTTT
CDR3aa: CAWSVPGFLNEAFF

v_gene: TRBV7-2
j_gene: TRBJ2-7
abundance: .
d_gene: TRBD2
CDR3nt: TGTGCCAGCAGCCCAGATAGCGGGGGGGCCCCCTACGAGCAGTACTTC
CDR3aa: CASSPDSGGAPYEQYF

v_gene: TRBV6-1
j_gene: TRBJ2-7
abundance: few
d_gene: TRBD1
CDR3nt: TGTGCCAGCAACCACAGGGGCGCCTACGAGCAGTACTTC
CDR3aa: CASNHRGAYEQYF

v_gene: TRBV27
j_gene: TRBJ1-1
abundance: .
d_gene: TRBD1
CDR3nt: TGTGCCAGCAGTAATCTCCCGGGACAGGGGAACACTGAAGCTTTCTTT
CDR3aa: CASSNLPGQGNTEAFF

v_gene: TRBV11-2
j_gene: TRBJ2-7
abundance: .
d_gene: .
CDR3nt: TGTGCCAGCAGCTTAGGGCGGATAACCTACGAGCAGTACTTC
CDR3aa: CASSLGRITYEQYF

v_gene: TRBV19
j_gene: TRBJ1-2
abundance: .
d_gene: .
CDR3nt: TGTGTCAGTAGCGGATCCTATGGCTACACCTTC
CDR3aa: CVSSGSYGYTF

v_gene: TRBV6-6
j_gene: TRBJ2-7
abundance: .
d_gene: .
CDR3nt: TGTGCCAGCAGTGCCTGGGGCAGCTTCTACGAGCAGTACTTC
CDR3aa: CASSAWGSFYEQYF

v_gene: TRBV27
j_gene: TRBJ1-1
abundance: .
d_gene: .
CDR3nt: TGTGCCAGCACCCTGAGGGGGGCTGGCGACACTGAAGCTTTCTTT
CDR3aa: CASTLRGAGDTEAFF

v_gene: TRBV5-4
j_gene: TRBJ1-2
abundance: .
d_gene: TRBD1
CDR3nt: TGTGCCAGCAGACTACAGGGGACTCCCTATGGCTACACCTTC
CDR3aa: CASRLQGTPYGYTF

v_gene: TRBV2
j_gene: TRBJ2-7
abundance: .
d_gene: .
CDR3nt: TGTGCCAGCAGGGGGGCACGGGGCTCTGGCGAGCAGTACTTC
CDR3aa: CASRGARGSGEQYF

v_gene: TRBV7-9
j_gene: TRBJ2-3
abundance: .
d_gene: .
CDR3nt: TGTGCCAGCAGCTTGGGACTTAGCACAGATACGCAGTATTTT
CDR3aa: CASSLGLSTDTQYF

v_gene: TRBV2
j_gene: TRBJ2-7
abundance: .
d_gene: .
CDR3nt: TGTGCCAGCACCGTCTTTCCCGGCGTGGACGAGCAGTACTTC
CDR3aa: CASTVFPGVDEQYF

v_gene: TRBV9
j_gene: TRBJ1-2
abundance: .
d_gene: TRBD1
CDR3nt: TGTGCCAGCAGCGTAGCGGACAGGATCTATGGCTACACCTTC
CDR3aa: CASSVADRIYGYTF